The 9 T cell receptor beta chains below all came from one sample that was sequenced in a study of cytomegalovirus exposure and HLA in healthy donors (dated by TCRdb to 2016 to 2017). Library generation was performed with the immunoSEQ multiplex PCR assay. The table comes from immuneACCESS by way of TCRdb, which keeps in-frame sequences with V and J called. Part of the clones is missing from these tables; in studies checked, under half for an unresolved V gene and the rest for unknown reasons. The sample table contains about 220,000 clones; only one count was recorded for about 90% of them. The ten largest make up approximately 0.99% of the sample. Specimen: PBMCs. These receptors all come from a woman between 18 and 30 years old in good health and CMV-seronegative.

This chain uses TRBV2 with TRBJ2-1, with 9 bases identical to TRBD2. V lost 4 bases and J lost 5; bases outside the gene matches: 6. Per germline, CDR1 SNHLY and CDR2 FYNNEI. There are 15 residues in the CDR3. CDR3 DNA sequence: TGTGCCAGCAGTGGGCTAGCGGGGACTGACAATGAGCAGTTCTTC. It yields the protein CASSGLAGTDNEQFF. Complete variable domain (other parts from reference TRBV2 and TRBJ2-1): EPEVTQTPSHQVTQMGQEVILRCVPISNHLYFYWYRQILGQKVEFLVSFYNNEISEKSEIFDDQFSVERPDGSNFTLKIRSTKLEDSAMYFCASSGLAGTDNEQFFGPGTRLTVL.

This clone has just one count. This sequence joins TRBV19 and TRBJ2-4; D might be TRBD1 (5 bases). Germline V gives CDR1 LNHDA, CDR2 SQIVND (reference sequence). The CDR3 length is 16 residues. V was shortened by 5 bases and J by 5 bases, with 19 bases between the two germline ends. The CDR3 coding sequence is TGTGCCAGTAGTGCATCACACAGGTTTCGGCAAAACATTCAGTACTTC. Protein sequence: CASSASHRFRQNIQYF.

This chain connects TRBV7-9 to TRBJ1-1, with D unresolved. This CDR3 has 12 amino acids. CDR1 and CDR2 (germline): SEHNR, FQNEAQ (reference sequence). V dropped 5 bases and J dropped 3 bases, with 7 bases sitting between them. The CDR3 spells CASSPPDTEAFF. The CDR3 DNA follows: TGTGCCAGCAGCCCCCCGGACACTGAAGCTTTCTTT.

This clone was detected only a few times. In DNA, the CDR3 is TGCGCCAGCAGCTCTGACAGGGGCCCCAACTATGGCTACACCTTC. This sequence encodes CASSSDRGPNYGYTF. The chain employs TRBV5-1 and TRBJ1-2; TRBD1 matches at 8 bases. The CDR3 has 15 residues. Unmatched junction bases numbered 6, after V lost 3 bases and J lost 2 bases. The germline V gene has CDR1 SGHRS and CDR2 YFSETQ.

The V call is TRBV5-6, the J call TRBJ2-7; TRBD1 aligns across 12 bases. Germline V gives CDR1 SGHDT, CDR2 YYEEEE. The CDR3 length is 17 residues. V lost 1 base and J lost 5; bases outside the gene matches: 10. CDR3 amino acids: CASSLRGTGTGGHEQYF. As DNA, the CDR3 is TGTGCCAGCAGCTTGCGAGGAACGGGGACAGGGGGCCACGAGCAGTACTTC. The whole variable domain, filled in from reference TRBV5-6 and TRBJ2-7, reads DAGVTQSPTHLIKTRGQQVTLRCSPKSGHDTVSWYQQALGQGPQFIFQYYEEEERQRGNFPDRFSGHQFPNYSSELNVNALLLGDSALYLCASSLRGTGTGGHEQYFGPGTRLTVT.

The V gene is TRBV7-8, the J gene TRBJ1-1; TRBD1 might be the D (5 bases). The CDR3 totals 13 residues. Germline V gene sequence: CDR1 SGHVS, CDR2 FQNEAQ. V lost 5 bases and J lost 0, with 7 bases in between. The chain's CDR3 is CASSQQVNTEAFF. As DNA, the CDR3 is TGTGCCAGCAGCCAACAGGTGAACACTGAAGCTTTCTTT.

In nucleotides, the CDR3 is TGTGCCAGTCGAGCCGGGACAGGGTATAATTCACCCCTCCACTTT. It encodes CASRAGTGYNSPLHF. V and J are TRBV6-1 and TRBJ1-6, with 9 bases aligning to TRBD1. V was pared by 9 bases and J by 4 bases, with 7 bases of the junction left unmatched. Germline V gene sequence: CDR1 MNHNS, CDR2 SASEGT. The CDR3 is 15 amino acids.

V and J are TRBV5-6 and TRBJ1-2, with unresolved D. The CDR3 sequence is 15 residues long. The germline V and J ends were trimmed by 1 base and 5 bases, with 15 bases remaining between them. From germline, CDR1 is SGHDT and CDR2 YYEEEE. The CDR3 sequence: CASSLSGDSLYGYTF. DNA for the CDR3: TGTGCCAGCAGCTTGTCCGGGGATTCCCTTTATGGCTACACCTTC.

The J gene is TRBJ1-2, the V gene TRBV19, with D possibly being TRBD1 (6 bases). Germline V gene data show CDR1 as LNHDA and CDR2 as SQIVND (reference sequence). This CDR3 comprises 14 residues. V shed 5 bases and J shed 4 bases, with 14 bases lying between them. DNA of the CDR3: TGTGCCAGTAGTCCGGACAGTGAATTCTATGGCTACACCTTC. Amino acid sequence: CASSPDSEFYGYTF.